The T cell receptor (beta chain) under discussion was sequenced for a study of cytomegalovirus exposure and HLA in healthy donors. Broader study findings: Another analysis was done later, and it associated 16,951 TCR beta sequences with HLA alleles at 0.05 false discovery rate.

PCR amplification relied on 60 Vbeta primers (plus 13 Jbeta primers). Original analysis: In a later analysis, some 11 million of around 75 million unique beta chains occurred in at least two donors. Measured with immunoSEQ multiplex PCR; TCRdb has only the in-frame clones, and not every one. Clone size and V and J calls were adopted from that table, with D and trimming inferred from the DNA. The sample carries 100,000 to 150,000 clones, 70% to 80% recorded once. This clone was counted a single time. Its antigen is unknown. This CDR3 spans 17 amino acids. Trimming pared 6 bases from V and 3 bases from J, leaving 21 bases between. Germline-derived CDR1 and CDR2 are LNHDA and SQIVND (reference sequence).

This TCR was sampled from a man aged 45 to 65 in good health and CMV-seropositive. The sample taken for sequencing was PBMCs. The chain joins TRBV19 to TRBJ1-5, with D maybe TRBD1 (5 bases). The CDR3: CASSPVGTEEANQPQHF. The CDR3 DNA reads TGTGCCAGTAGCCCGGTAGGGACTGAGGAGGCCAATCAGCCCCAGCATTTT.